This paragraph reports one T cell receptor beta chain. Its antigen is unidentified. The sample belongs to a study of graft-versus-host responses after intestinal transplantation. Study findings and constraints: Ileal or blood samples showed some GvH clones first, and such clones were also found in recipient marrow. Early after transplant, HvG declines were associated with peak levels of circulating GvH clones.

TCRdb's copy holds only in-frame clones and misses some; the assay was immunoSEQ multiplex PCR. The sample has around 96,000 clones; about 93% are singletons. Trimming cost V 2 bases and J 0 bases, with 26 bases left between them. CDR1 GTSNPN and CDR2 SVGIG come from the germline V gene (reference sequence). CDR3 length equals 20 residues. The source of this sequence is a human donor who received an intestinal transplant. J is TRBJ1-5 and V is TRBV30, with D maybe TRBD1 (6 bases). The sequencing here drew on unstimulated CD4+ T cells sorted from spleen or lymph node cells, taken before intestinal transplant. The CDR3 coding sequence is TGTGCCTGGAGTCGCAAACCTCCCCGAACAGGGATTTATAGCAATCAGCCCCAGCATTTT. Translating it yields CAWSRKPPRTGIYSNQPQHF. The variable domain in full, with the rest retrieved from reference TRBV30 and TRBJ1-5, is SQTIHQWPATLVQPVGSPLSLECTVEGTSNPNLYWYRQAAGRGLQLLFYSVGIGQISSEVPQNLSASRPQDRQFILSSKKLLLSDSGFYLCAWSRKPPRTGIYSNQPQHFGDGTRLSIL.